This T cell receptor (beta chain) stems from a study of CD8+CD57+ T cells in acquired aplastic anemia (dated by TCRdb to 2016 to 2019). Turning to the overall study: DNA extracted from sorted CD4+ and CD8+ cells had a mean of approximately 3.5 ug, with a range of about 0.18 to 27.4 ug. For healthy donor samples, the average read count was around 9.9 million for CD4+ cells and 11 million to 13 million for CD8+ cells. Study-wide findings and limitations: Between patients and healthy controls, no significant difference in CD8+ Simpson's diversity was found (P=0.060). Roughly 29 CD8+ CDR3 sequences were found to be shared between patients and controls, but these sequences appeared to be highly expressed in patients and within the immunodominant clones of the patients.

This clonotype has a count of ten or more. Its antigen remains unidentified. It has no much larger one-base neighbor in the sample; base qualities were not kept. Genomic DNA was used as template for profiling of TCR beta VDJ combinations and CDR3 sequences. An Illumina HiSeq 2000 was used for TCR repertoire sequencing. The study's own analysis went as follows. Repertoire assessment relied on Simpson's diversity index, CDR3 size and DJ length profiles, and TRBV/TRBJ rearrangement plots. The most abundant DNA sequence in the deep sequencing data was taken as the immunodominant clone. CDR3 amino acid sequences were screened for sharing across subjects and were compared with published repertoires and the VDJdb database. Using fastp trimming at Q25 and MiXCR clonotype assembly, TCRdb reanalyzed the public sequencing data and kept in-frame beta chains. Each CDR3 protein gets just one entry, which takes the most common genes and DNA from the rows behind it. The V and J calls and clone size are TCRdb's, not the authors'. This sample gives roughly 40,000 distinct CDR3 sequences in total; around 67% of them show up just once. Around 22% of the sample lies in the top ten.

The CDR3 measures 21 amino acids from cysteine to phenylalanine. Only CDR3 DNA is held: 63 bases, read in frame from base 1. CDR1 and CDR2, looked up from the germline V gene (reference sequence), are WNHNN and SYGVQD. Trimmed from V: 6 bases; trimmed from J: 5 bases; junction bases lacking a gene match: 24. In the study, sorted CD4+ and CD8+ blood T cells from patients with severe aplastic anemia and from healthy subjects underwent deep sequencing of TCR repertoires. Ficoll-Paque density gradient centrifugation was used to isolate peripheral blood mononuclear cells. Before DNA was extracted, CD4+ and CD8+ T cells were sorted using either FACS or magnetic beads.

Sample: sorted CD4+, CD8+, or CD8+CD57+ T cells (not recorded which) from PBMCs. The clonotype was recovered from a human donor in good health, serving as a control. The rearranged segments are TRBV10-1 and TRBJ2-7, with 14 junctional bases fitting TRBD2. The sequence in DNA is TGCGCCAGCAGCCGGGACAGGGGGACTGGACTAGCGGGGGGATCGATGGACGAGCAGTACTTC. Its coded protein is CASSRDRGTGLAGGSMDEQYF.